Below are 7 T cell receptor beta chains sequenced from a single sample in a study of liver allograft versus peripheral blood T cells. Study-wide background: In transplanted livers, T cell receptor repertoires were compared with those found in the recipients' peripheral blood.

TCRdb re-analysed the reads in MiXCR, keeping a single row per CDR3 protein. Recorded for this sample: about 79 distinct CDR3 sequences. These TCRs come from a human patient who had a liver transplant. The graft donor may have contributed some T cells.

This clonotype is categorized as hyperexpanded. V and J are TRBV19 and TRBJ2-1; TRBD2 matches at 12 bases. The CDR3 spans 16 residues. Trimming at V came to 4 bases and at J to 6 bases, leaving 7 bases not matched to a gene. The germline V gene has CDR1 LNHDA and CDR2 SQIVND (reference sequence). CDR3: CASSSPSGGEINEQFF. The CDR3 bases are TGTGCCAGTAGTAGCCCTAGCGGGGGGGAGATCAATGAGCAGTTCTTC.

This clonotype is labeled hyperexpanded. J is TRBJ1-4 and V is TRBV18; 8 bases fit TRBD1. After removal of 1 base from V and 7 bases from J, the junction contained 8 bases not matched to a gene. Looked up from germline, CDR1 is KGHSH and CDR2 is LQKENI. The CDR3 is 16 amino acids. CDR3: CASSPQVAGGGEKLFF. Written as DNA, the CDR3 is TGTGCCAGCTCACCACAGGTTGCAGGGGGCGGTGAAAAACTGTTTTTT. Looking up the rest from reference TRBV18 and TRBJ1-4 gives the full variable domain: NAGVMQNPRHLVRRRGQEARLRCSPMKGHSHVYWYRQLPEEGLKFMVYLQKENIIDESGMPKERFSAEFPKEGPSILRIQQVVRGDSAAYFCASSPQVAGGGEKLFFGSGTQLSVL.

The chain employs TRBV6-1 and TRBJ1-1; the D is unclear. V dropped 4 bases and J dropped 2 bases, with 11 bases sitting between them. The CDR3 runs 14 residues. Germline V gene sequence: CDR1 MNHNS, CDR2 SASEGT. The CDR3 sequence: CASSGVSENTEAFF. CDR3 nucleotides: TGTGCCAGCAGTGGTGTATCGGAAAACACTGAAGCTTTCTTT.

This clonotype was found a few times. This chain joins TRBV29-1 and TRBJ2-2; 10 bases match TRBD1. The CDR3 extends over 15 amino acids. V lost 6 bases to trimming and J lost 0 bases; unmatched junction nucleotides: 4. Per the germline V gene, CDR1 is SQVTM and CDR2 is ANQGSEA. The CDR3 is CSVGTGVANTGELFF. CDR3 sequence (DNA): TGCAGCGTCGGGACAGGGGTCGCGAACACCGGGGAGCTGTTTTTT.

In its sample, this clonotype ranks as medium-sized. The chain has TRBV6-5 and TRBJ2-7; the match to TRBD1 covers 7 bases. Germline V CDR1 and CDR2: MNHEY, SVGAGI. Germline trimming cut 5 bases from V and 2 bases from J; bases unmatched to any gene: 9. The CDR3 length is 15 residues. The CDR3 DNA is TGTGCCAGCAGTCCTTACTCACAGGGGCCCTACGAGCAGTACTTC. Protein sequence: CASSPYSQGPYEQYF.

This clonotype is classed as hyperexpanded. The chain carries TRBV6-2 or TRBV6-3 and TRBJ2-1; 7 bases match TRBD1. Germline-derived CDR1 and CDR2 are MNHEY and SVGEGT. The V gene end was trimmed by 6 bases and the J gene end by 7 bases; junction bases not matched to a gene: 9. This CDR3 is built from 14 residues. CDR3 sequence reads: CASRPDRASNEQFF. The DNA for the CDR3 is TGTGCCAGCAGGCCCGACAGGGCCTCAAATGAGCAGTTCTTC.

Points on this clonotype: A read error is likely here: a far larger clone is one base away. The chain joins TRBV6-6 to TRBJ1-1, with D hard to call. The J call may be in error: the DNA end matches TRBJ1-6 better. Germline V gene data show CDR1 as MNHNY and CDR2 as SVGAGI (reference sequence). The CDR3 runs to 14 residues. The CDR3 region is CVSSPRADNSPLHF. DNA of the CDR3: TGTGTCAGCAGTCCCCGGGCGGATAATTCACCCCTCCACTTT.